This T cell receptor beta chain emerged from a study of blood T cell repertoires in COVID-19. For the study at large: The United States, Italy and Spain provided the acute and convalescent COVID-19 samples. T cells, B-cell-depleted T cells, or PBMCs supplied cDNA or gDNA.

Per the original data handling: For nucleated cells, counts were estimated from reference gene primer amplification. TCRdb keeps only in-frame clones here, not all; method: immunoSEQ multiplex PCR. V and J calls and clone size follow that table, whereas D and trimming were derived from the DNA. The sample carries about 160,000 clones, 80% to 90% recorded once. This CDR3 is 14 amino acids long. Germline V gene lookup returns CDR1 LNHDA and CDR2 SQIVND (reference sequence). V lost 10 bases to trimming and J lost 4 bases; unmatched junction nucleotides: 12. The genes are TRBV19 and TRBJ2-7; TRBD2 aligns across 8 bases. Material for sequencing was peripheral blood. This TCR was sampled from a human donor in a cohort sampled during active COVID-19. The CDR3 protein is CATKSGSSVYEQYF. Here the CDR3 DNA reads TGTGCCACTAAAAGCGGGAGCTCCGTTTACGAGCAGTACTTC. Drawing the rest from reference TRBV19 and TRBJ2-7, the complete variable domain is DGGITQSPKYLFRKEGQNVTLSCEQNLNHDAMYWYRQDPGQGLRLIYYSQIVNDFQKGDIAEGYSVSREKKESFPLTVTSAQKNPTAFYLCATKSGSSVYEQYFGPGTRLTVT.